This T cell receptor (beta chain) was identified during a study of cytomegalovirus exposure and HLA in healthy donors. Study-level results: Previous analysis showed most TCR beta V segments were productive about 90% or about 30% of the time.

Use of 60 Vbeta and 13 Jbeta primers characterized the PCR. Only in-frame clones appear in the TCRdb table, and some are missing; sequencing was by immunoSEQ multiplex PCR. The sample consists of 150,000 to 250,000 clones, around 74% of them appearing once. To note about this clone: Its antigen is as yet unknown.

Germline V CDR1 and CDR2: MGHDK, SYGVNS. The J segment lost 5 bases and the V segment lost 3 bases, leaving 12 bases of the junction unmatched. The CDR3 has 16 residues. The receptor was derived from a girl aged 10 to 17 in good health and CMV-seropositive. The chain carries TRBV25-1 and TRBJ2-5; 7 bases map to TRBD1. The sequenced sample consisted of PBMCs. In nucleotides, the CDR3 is TGTGCCAGCAGTGATCCTGCTCGGGACAGCCGGGAGACCCAGTACTTC. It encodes CASSDPARDSRETQYF.